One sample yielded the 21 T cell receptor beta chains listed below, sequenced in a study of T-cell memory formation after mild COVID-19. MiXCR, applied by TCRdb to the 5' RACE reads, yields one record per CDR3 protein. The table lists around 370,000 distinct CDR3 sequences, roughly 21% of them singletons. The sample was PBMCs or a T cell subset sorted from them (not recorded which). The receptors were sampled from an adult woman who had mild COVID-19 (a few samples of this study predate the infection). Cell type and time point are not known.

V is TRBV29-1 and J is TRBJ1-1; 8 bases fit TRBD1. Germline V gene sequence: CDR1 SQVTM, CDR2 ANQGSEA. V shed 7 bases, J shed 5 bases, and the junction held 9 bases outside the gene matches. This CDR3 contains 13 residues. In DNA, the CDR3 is TGCAGCGGACGGACAGGGAGGACGACTGAAGCTTTCTTT. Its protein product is CSGRTGRTTEAFF.

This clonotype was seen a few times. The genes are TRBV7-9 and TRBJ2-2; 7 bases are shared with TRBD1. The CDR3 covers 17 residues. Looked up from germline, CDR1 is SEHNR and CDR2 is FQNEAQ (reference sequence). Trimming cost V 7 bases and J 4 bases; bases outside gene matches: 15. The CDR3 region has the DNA TGTGCCAGCACCAGCCCGGGGACAGTTTATATCACCGGGGAGCTGTTTTTT. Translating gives CASTSPGTVYITGELFF.

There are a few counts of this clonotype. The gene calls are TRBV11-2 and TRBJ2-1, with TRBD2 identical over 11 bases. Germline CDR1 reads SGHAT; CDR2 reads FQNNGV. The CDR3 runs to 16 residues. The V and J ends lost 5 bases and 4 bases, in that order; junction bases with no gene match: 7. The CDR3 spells CASSNVGTSGYNEQFF. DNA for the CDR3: TGTGCCAGCAGCAATGTGGGGACTAGCGGTTACAATGAGCAGTTCTTC.

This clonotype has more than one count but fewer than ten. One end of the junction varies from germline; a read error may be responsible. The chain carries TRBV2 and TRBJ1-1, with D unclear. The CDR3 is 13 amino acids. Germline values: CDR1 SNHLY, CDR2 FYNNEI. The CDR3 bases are TGTGCCACGAAGAGGGCCCGGAACAATGAAGCTTTCTTT. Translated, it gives CATKRARNNEAFF.

This CDR3 is CATSDRLAALGNEQFF. CDR3 nucleotide sequence: TGTGCCACCAGTGATCGACTAGCGGCCCTCGGCAATGAGCAGTTCTTC. The chain links TRBV24-1 to TRBJ2-1; the match to TRBD2 covers 9 bases. Germline V gene sequence: CDR1 KGHDR, CDR2 SFDVKD. CDR3 size: 16 residues. The junction had 8 bases not matched to a gene; V was cut back by 3 bases and J by 6 bases.

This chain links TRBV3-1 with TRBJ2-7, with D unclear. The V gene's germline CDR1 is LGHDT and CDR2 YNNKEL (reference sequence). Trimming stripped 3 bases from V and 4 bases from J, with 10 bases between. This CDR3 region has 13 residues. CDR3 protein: CASSQEEWYEQYF. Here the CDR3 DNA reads TGTGCCAGCAGCCAGGAAGAATGGTACGAGCAGTACTTC.

DNA for the CDR3: TGTGCCAGCAGGGATACTAGCGGGTTCGGGGATACGCAGTATTTT. Protein product: CASRDTSGFGDTQYF. The chain joins TRBV6-1 to TRBJ2-3, with 9 bases identical to TRBD2. CDR1 is MNHNS, CDR2 SASEGT, per germline. The CDR3 sequence is 15 residues long. The V segment lost 6 bases and the J segment 6 bases; nucleotides outside the gene matches: 10.

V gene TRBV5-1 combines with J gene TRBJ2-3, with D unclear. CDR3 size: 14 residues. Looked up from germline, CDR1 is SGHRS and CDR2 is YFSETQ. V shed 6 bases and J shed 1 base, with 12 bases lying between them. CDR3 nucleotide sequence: TGCGCCAGCACCCGGGTTGCGGGCACAGATACGCAGTATTTT. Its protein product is CASTRVAGTDTQYF.

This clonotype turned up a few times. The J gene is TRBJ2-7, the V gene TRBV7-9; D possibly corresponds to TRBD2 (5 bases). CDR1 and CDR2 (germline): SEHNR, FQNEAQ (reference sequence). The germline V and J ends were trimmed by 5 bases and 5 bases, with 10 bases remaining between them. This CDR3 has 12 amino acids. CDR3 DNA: TGTGCCAGCAGCGCCGGGATCCACGAGCAGTACTTC. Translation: CASSAGIHEQYF. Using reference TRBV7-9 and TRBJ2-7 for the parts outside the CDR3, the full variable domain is DTGVSQNPRHKITKRGQNVTFRCDPISEHNRLYWYRQTLGQGPEFLTYFQNEAQLEKSRLLSDRFSAERPKGSFSTLEIQRTEQGDSAMYLCASSAGIHEQYFGPGTRLTVT.

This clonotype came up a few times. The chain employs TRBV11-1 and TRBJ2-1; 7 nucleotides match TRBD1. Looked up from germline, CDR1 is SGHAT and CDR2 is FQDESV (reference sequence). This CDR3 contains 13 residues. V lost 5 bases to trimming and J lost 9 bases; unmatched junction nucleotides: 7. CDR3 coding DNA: TGTGCCAGCAGCCCCGGGACAGCGGTTGAGCAGTTCTTC. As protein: CASSPGTAVEQFF.

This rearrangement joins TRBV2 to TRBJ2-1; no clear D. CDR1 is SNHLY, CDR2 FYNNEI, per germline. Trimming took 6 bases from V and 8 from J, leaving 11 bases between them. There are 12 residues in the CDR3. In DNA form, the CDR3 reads TGTGCCAGCAGGGGGTCTTTCGATGAGCAGTTCTTC. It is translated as CASRGSFDEQFF.

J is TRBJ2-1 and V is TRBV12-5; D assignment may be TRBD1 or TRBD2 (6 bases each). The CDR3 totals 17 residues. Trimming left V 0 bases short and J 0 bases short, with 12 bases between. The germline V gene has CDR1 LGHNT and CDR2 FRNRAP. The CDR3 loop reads CASGLVSEGGSYNEQFF. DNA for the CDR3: TGTGCTAGTGGTTTGGTATCGGAGGGGGGCTCCTACAATGAGCAGTTCTTC.

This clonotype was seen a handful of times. CDR3 protein: CASSESTSPNEQFF. The CDR3 DNA is TGCGCCAGCAGTGAGAGTACTAGTCCTAATGAGCAGTTCTTC. The V gene is TRBV10-2, the J gene TRBJ2-1; weak D call: TRBD2 (5 bases). The germline gives CDR1 WSHSY, CDR2 SAAADI. CDR3 size: 14 residues. Trimming left V 2 bases short and J 7 bases short, with 12 bases between.

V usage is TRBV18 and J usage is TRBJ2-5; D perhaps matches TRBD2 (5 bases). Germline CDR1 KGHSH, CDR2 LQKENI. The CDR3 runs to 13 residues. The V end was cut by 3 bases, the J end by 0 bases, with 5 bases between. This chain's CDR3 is CASSPGNQETQYF. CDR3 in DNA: TGTGCCAGCTCACCCGGGAACCAAGAGACCCAGTACTTC. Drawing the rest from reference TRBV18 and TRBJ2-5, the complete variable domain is NAGVMQNPRHLVRRRGQEARLRCSPMKGHSHVYWYRQLPEEGLKFMVYLQKENIIDESGMPKERFSAEFPKEGPSILRIQQVVRGDSAAYFCASSPGNQETQYFGPGTRLLVL.

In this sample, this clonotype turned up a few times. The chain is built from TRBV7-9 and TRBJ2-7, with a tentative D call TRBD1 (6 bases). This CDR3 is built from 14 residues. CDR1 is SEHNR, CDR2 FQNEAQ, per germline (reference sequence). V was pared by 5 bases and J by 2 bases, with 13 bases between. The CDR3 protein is CASSQQGHPYEQYF. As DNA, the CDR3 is TGTGCCAGCAGCCAGCAGGGGCACCCCTACGAGCAGTACTTC.

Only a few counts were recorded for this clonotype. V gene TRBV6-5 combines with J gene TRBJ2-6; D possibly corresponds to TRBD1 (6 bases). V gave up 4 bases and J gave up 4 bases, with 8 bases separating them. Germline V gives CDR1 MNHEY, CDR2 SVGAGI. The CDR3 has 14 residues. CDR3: CASSSGVGANVLTF. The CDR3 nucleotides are TGTGCCAGCAGTTCAGGGGTAGGGGCCAACGTCCTGACTTTC.

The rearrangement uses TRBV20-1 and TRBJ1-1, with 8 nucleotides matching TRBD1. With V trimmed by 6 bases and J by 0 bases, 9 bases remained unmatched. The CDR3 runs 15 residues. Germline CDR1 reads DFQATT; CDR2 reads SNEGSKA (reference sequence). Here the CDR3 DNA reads TGCAGTGCGCGGCGGCAGGGGGCAGTGAACACTGAAGCTTTCTTT. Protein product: CSARRQGAVNTEAFF.

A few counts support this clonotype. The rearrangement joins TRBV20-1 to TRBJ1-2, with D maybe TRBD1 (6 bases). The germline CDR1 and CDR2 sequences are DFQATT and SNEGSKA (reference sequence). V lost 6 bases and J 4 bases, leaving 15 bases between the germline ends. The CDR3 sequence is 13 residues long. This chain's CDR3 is CSATTGDRYGYTF. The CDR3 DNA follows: TGCAGTGCAACGACAGGAGACCGCTATGGCTACACCTTC.

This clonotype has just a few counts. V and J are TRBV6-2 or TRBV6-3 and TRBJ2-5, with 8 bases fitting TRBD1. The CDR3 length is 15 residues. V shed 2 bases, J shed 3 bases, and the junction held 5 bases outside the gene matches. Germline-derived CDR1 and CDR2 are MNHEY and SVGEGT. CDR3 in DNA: TGTGCCAGCAGTTACCCCACAGGGGGTGAAGAGACCCAGTACTTC. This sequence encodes CASSYPTGGEETQYF.

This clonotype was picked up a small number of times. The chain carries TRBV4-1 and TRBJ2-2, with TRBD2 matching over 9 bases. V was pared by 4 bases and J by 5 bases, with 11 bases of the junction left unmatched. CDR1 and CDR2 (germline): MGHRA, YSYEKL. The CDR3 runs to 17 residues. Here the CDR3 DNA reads TGCGCCAGCAGCCCTGGACTAGCGCAGTCGATTACCGGGGAGCTGTTTTTT. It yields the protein CASSPGLAQSITGELFF.

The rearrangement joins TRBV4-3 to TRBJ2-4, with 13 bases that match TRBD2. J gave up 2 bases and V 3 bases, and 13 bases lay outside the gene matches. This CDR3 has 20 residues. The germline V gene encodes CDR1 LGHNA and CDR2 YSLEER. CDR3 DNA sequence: TGCGCCAGCAGCCATGAAACCACTAGCGGGAGGGCCGCTTCCAAAAACATTCAGTACTTC. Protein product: CASSHETTSGRAASKNIQYF.